The clone carrying this TCR beta chain was seen at least ten times. The record originates from a study of identical twins. MiXCR, run by TCRdb on the 5' RACE reads, gives a single entry per CDR3 protein. The sample lists around 470,000 distinct CDR3 sequences, 12% to 15% seen once, with approximately 0.52% in the top ten. CDR1 is DFQATT and CDR2 is SNEGSKA in the germline V gene (reference sequence). Trimming left V 6 bases short and J 0 bases short, with 6 bases between. The CDR3 runs 12 residues. The same specimen was also included in a second study, on yellow fever vaccine responses in identical twins.

The TCR was taken from a woman aged 18-29 years in good health. Input material: CD4+ T cells sorted from blood. The chain is built from TRBV20-1 and TRBJ1-5; D ambiguous. CDR3 in DNA: TGCAGTGCCAGCTATAGCAATCAGCCCCAGCATTTT. Protein product: CSASYSNQPQHF.